The clone carrying this TCR beta chain was counted only a few times. Its antigen remains unidentified. This CDR3 region has 15 residues. Looked up from germline, CDR1 is MNHEY and CDR2 is SVGAGI. The J segment lost 7 bases and the V segment lost 2 bases, leaving 5 bases of the junction unmatched. The sample is drawn from a study of T cells after yellow fever vaccination. Whole-study results and caveats: Repertoires sorted by FACS could include abundant clonotypes that are contaminants from the bulk population. Most clones from primary vaccination resurfaced after the booster (around 97% CD4, approximately 87% CD8). Weaker, the secondary response peaked sooner, at day 5 versus 15.

5'RACE template switching produced TCR cDNA carrying a universal primer site and UMIs. TCRdb independently ran MiXCR on the 5' RACE reads; one entry per CDR3 protein. This sample has about 580,000 distinct CDR3 sequences; about a sixth occur once, and the top ten carry roughly 17%. This TCR came from a man between 18 and 35 years old who received the YFV17D yellow fever vaccine. The chain carries TRBV6-5 and TRBJ2-5, with 12 bases fitting TRBD2. The material sequenced was PBMCs, taken less than 6 days after the first yellow fever vaccination. This chain's CDR3 is CASSYLAGGPGTQYF. The CDR3 DNA is TGTGCCAGCAGTTACCTAGCGGGGGGGCCGGGGACCCAGTACTTC.